The 29 T cell receptor beta chains in this list originate from one sample, sequenced in a study of T cell responses to AZD1222 COVID-19 vaccine. Method: immunoSEQ multiplex PCR; TCRdb's copy keeps in-frame clones and lacks some. This sample has some 94,000 clones, with about 85% found just once. The specimen was peripheral blood, collected on day 0 of AZD1222 vaccination. These receptors all come from an adult in good health.

The chain uses TRBV14 and TRBJ1-2, with 10 nucleotides matching TRBD1. The V segment lost 4 bases and the J segment 5 bases; nucleotides outside the gene matches: 1. Germline lookup yields CDR1 SGHDN and CDR2 FVKESK. The CDR3 covers 13 residues. CDR3: CASSPGQGYGYTF. The CDR3 DNA reads as TGTGCCAGCAGCCCGGGACAGGGGTATGGCTACACCTTC.

The CDR3 DNA is TGTGCCAGCAGCCAAGATGGACGGGGGGGTTTGGATACGCAGTATTTT. Protein: CASSQDGRGGLDTQYF. The rearrangement joins TRBV3-1 (or the pseudogene TRBV3-2) to TRBJ2-3, with 8 bases that match TRBD2. J was trimmed by 6 bases and V by 0 bases; bases with no gene match: 8. Germline V CDR1 and CDR2: LGHDT, YNNKEL (reference sequence). CDR3 length equals 16 residues.

The chain couples TRBV4-2 to TRBJ2-3; 7 bases match TRBD1. The CDR3 contains 15 residues. The junction had 6 bases not matched to a gene; V was cut back by 3 bases and J by 3 bases. CDR1 and CDR2 from the germline V gene are LGHNA and YNFKEQ. Written as DNA, the CDR3 is TGTGCCAGCAGCCATAACGGACAGGAAACAGATACGCAGTATTTT. Its protein product is CASSHNGQETDTQYF.

The V gene is TRBV29-1, the J gene TRBJ1-1, with D maybe TRBD1 (5 bases). From germline, CDR1 is SQVTM and CDR2 ANQGSEA. The germline V and J ends were trimmed by 4 bases and 0 bases, with 12 bases remaining between them. The CDR3 is made up of 14 amino acids. The CDR3: CSVGQGGMNTEAFF. In nucleotides, the CDR3 is TGCAGCGTTGGGCAGGGCGGCATGAACACTGAAGCTTTCTTT.

This clone was counted only a few times. CDR3 nucleotide sequence: TGTGCCAGCAGCAAGACAGGACTACCTCGCTACGAGCAGTACGTC. Amino acids: CASSKTGLPRYEQYV. The V and J genes are TRBV5-6 and TRBJ2-7; either TRBD1 or TRBD2 may fit D (6 bases each). Germline V lookup: CDR1 SGHDT, CDR2 YYEEEE. Trimming took 4 bases from V and 3 from J, leaving 17 bases between them. This CDR3 is 15 amino acids long.

V and J are TRBV9 and TRBJ1-5, with D possibly TRBD1 on 5 matching bases. The CDR3 extends over 15 amino acids. Trimming took off 0 bases at V and 2 bases at J, with 9 bases between the two ends. CDR1 SGDLS and CDR2 YYNGEE come from the germline V gene. This chain's CDR3 is CASSVGGGGNQPQHF. For the CDR3, the DNA is TGTGCCAGCAGCGTAGGGGGGGGTGGCAATCAGCCCCAGCATTTT.

This chain uses TRBV28 with TRBJ1-1; D is uncertain. This CDR3 is built from 11 residues. From germline, CDR1 is MDHEN and CDR2 SYDVKM. With 7 bases removed from V and 7 bases from J, the gap between germline ends came to 10 bases. CDR3 loop: CASKGSSEAFF. The CDR3 DNA is TGTGCCAGCAAAGGGTCCAGTGAAGCTTTCTTT.

V usage is TRBV24-1 and J usage is TRBJ1-2, with TRBD1 matching over 7 bases. Germline CDR1 reads KGHDR; CDR2 reads SFDVKD. V lost 1 base, J lost 4 bases, and 8 bases stayed unmatched. The CDR3 contains 16 residues. For the CDR3, the DNA is TGTGCCACCAGTGATTTTAGACAGGGAGGCAGCTATGGCTACACCTTC. It translates to CATSDFRQGGSYGYTF.

The chain combines TRBV5-4 with TRBJ2-7; no clear D gene. The CDR3 sequence is 14 residues long. V gave up 4 bases and J gave up 3 bases, with 14 bases separating them. Germline CDR1 and CDR2: SGHNT and YYREEE (reference sequence). The CDR3 loop is CASSPRRINYEQYV. DNA for the CDR3: TGTGCCAGCAGCCCCCGACGGATTAACTACGAGCAGTACGTC.

Here the CDR3 DNA reads TGTGCCAGCAGAACGATAGTCCTACAGGGGTCCCTTAGCACAGATACGCAGTATTTT. Its protein product is CASRTIVLQGSLSTDTQYF. The V call is TRBV7-2, the J call TRBJ2-3; TRBD1 matches 7 bases. The germline V gene has CDR1 SGHTA and CDR2 FQGNSA. Trimming removed 6 bases from V and 0 bases from J; junction bases left unmatched: 18. CDR3 length equals 19 residues.

This chain connects TRBV21-1 to TRBJ2-1. TRBV21-1 is termed a pseudogene. This CDR3 is 15 amino acids long. CDR3 residues: CASSKEKGTYNEQFF. CDR3 sequence (DNA): TGTGCCAGCAGCAAAGAGAAGGGAACCTACAATGAGCAGTTCTTC.

This clone appeared a few times. The chain recombines TRBV20-1 with TRBJ2-1; 8 positions match TRBD2. Trimming removed 3 bases from V and 7 bases from J; junction bases left unmatched: 17. Germline V gene lookup returns CDR1 DFQATT and CDR2 SNEGSKA (reference sequence). This CDR3 is 17 amino acids long. The CDR3 coding sequence is TGCAGTGCTAGTATTCGTTCTAGCGGGCTCCTGCGGAATGAGCAGTTCTTC. Amino acids: CSASIRSSGLLRNEQFF.

The gene calls are TRBV2 and TRBJ2-2, with D uncertain. CDR3 length equals 14 residues. Germline values: CDR1 SNHLY, CDR2 FYNNEI. V lost 7 bases and J lost 0, with 9 bases in between. The CDR3 DNA is TGTGCCAGCACGTTGACAACGAACACCGGGGAGCTGTTTTTT. Its translation: CASTLTTNTGELFF.

The chain recombines TRBV6-4 with TRBJ1-3; D not certain. This CDR3 contains 14 residues. Germline CDR1 reads MRHNA; CDR2 reads SNTAGT. V gave up 8 bases and J gave up 4 bases, with 15 bases separating them. The CDR3 DNA reads as TGTGCCAGCGATCAGACGATAGGAGGAAACACCATATATTTT. This translates into CASDQTIGGNTIYF.

CDR3 sequence reads: CASSQEAPQPQHF. In nucleotides, the CDR3 is TGCGCCAGCAGCCAAGAAGCTCCTCAGCCCCAGCATTTT. The rearrangement links TRBV4-1 to TRBJ1-5, with no clear D. Trimming removed 0 bases at V and 6 bases at J, with 6 bases between. Germline V gene sequence: CDR1 MGHRA, CDR2 YSYEKL. The CDR3 extends over 13 amino acids.

This chain links TRBV30 with TRBJ1-5; TRBD1 agrees at 7 bases. J was trimmed by 0 bases and V by 7 bases; bases with no gene match: 3. The germline gives CDR1 GTSNPN, CDR2 SVGIG (reference sequence). This CDR3 is 13 amino acids long. DNA for the CDR3: TGTGCCTTGGGGACAGATAGCAATCAGCCCCAGCATTTT. This gives the protein CALGTDSNQPQHF.

V usage is TRBV6-5 and J usage is TRBJ1-1; no firm D call. CDR1 and CDR2 (germline): MNHEY, SVGAGI. This CDR3 is 16 amino acids long. The V and J ends lost 2 bases and 0 bases respectively, with 13 bases between them. The CDR3 here is CASSYDRSRLNTEAFF. CDR3 in DNA: TGTGCCAGCAGTTACGATCGGTCCCGACTGAACACTGAAGCTTTCTTT.

V usage is TRBV9 and J usage is TRBJ2-1; D might be TRBD1 or TRBD2, each matching 5 bases. The V and J ends lost 6 bases and 4 bases respectively, with 14 bases between them. CDR3 length: 14 amino acids. The germline V gene encodes CDR1 SGDLS and CDR2 YYNGEE. CDR3 protein: CASTPWDGYNEQFF. The DNA for the CDR3 is TGTGCCAGCACCCCCTGGGACGGGTACAATGAGCAGTTCTTC.

The sample holds one count of this clone. CDR3 in amino acids: CASTPRGQQPQHF. CDR3 bases: TGTGCCAGCACCCCCCGGGGGCAGCAGCCCCAGCATTTT. This chain joins TRBV21-1 and TRBJ1-5. TRBV21-1 is a pseudogene segment. The CDR3 runs to 13 residues.

The chain uses TRBV7-2 and TRBJ2-7; D is uncertain. CDR3 length: 12 amino acids. Germline lookup yields CDR1 SGHTA and CDR2 FQGNSA. The V end was cut by 5 bases, the J end by 0 bases, with 5 bases between. The CDR3 region is CASSPSSYEQYF. CDR3 nucleotides: TGTGCCAGCAGCCCTAGCTCCTACGAGCAGTACTTC.

DNA for the CDR3: TGTGCCAGCAGCCAAGGTAGGGCTAGCGGGAGTAGGCAAGAGACCCAGTACTTC. It yields the protein CASSQGRASGSRQETQYF. The rearrangement links TRBV3-1 (or the pseudogene TRBV3-2) to TRBJ2-5, with 10 nucleotides matching TRBD2. The CDR3 is 18 amino acids. V shed 1 base and J 2 bases; nucleotides not matched to a gene: 10. Germline values: CDR1 LGHDT, CDR2 YNNKEL (reference sequence).

This sequence joins TRBV25-1 and TRBJ1-1; perhaps TRBD1 as D (6 bases). This CDR3 spans 13 amino acids. The germline CDR1 and CDR2 sequences are MGHDK and SYGVNS. The germline V and J ends were trimmed by 4 bases and 7 bases, with 13 bases remaining between them. The CDR3 is CASSAAGVFEAFF. In DNA, the CDR3 is TGTGCCAGCAGTGCAGCAGGGGTTTTTGAAGCTTTCTTT.

CDR3 nucleotide sequence: TGTGCCAGCGCGAAGGGCCGTACCGGGGAGCTGTTTTTT. It codes for CASAKGRTGELFF. The chain joins TRBV27 to TRBJ2-2; D is unresolved. Germline CDR1 and CDR2: MNHEY and SMNVEV (reference sequence). V was cut by 8 bases and J by 5 bases, with 12 bases left in between. The CDR3 extends over 13 amino acids.

This clone was detected a few times. The rearrangement links TRBV19 to TRBJ1-6; possibly TRBD1 for D (5 bases). Germline values: CDR1 LNHDA, CDR2 SQIVND (reference sequence). Trimming pared 5 bases from V and 7 bases from J, leaving 15 bases between. The CDR3 consists of 15 residues. The CDR3 DNA is TGTGCCAGTAGTGGACACCTGGGGTCGAATTCACCCCTCCACTTT. Its translation is CASSGHLGSNSPLHF.

The chain links TRBV21-1 to TRBJ1-5. TRBV21-1 is a known pseudogene. The length of the CDR3 is 13 residues. This CDR3 is CASSKVGNQPQHF. CDR3 coding DNA: TGTGCCAGCAGCAAAGTGGGGAATCAGCCCCAGCATTTT.

This chain connects TRBV4-3 to TRBJ2-1; weak D call: TRBD1 (8 bases). Germline-derived CDR1 and CDR2 are LGHNA and YSLEER. This CDR3 comprises 13 residues. V was trimmed by 5 bases and J by 8 bases, leaving 13 bases between them. CDR3 protein: CASSRTGRDEQFF. For the CDR3, the DNA is TGCGCCAGCAGCAGGACAGGGAGGGATGAGCAGTTCTTC.

The rearrangement joins TRBV7-2 to TRBJ1-5; D is possibly TRBD1 (6 bases). Germline CDR1 and CDR2: SGHTA and FQGNSA. V was pared by 4 bases and J by 7 bases, with 11 bases between. The CDR3 is 13 amino acids. The DNA for the CDR3 is TGTGCCAGCAGCTCGACAGGTGGGCAGCCCCAGCATTTT. Its translation: CASSSTGGQPQHF.

This clone was detected only once. This chain connects TRBV5-6 to TRBJ2-7; a possible D gene is TRBD1 (5 bases). Per germline, CDR1 SGHDT and CDR2 YYEEEE. The germline V and J ends were trimmed by 4 bases and 0 bases, with 14 bases remaining between them. CDR3 length: 15 amino acids. The CDR3 DNA follows: TGTGCCAGCAGCCCGAGGTACAGGAGCTCCTACGAGCAGTACGTC. Encoded protein: CASSPRYRSSYEQYV.

The gene calls are TRBV15 and TRBJ2-3; 11 bases match TRBD2. The junction had 7 bases not matched to a gene; V was cut back by 3 bases and J by 2 bases. The CDR3 is made up of 17 amino acids. The germline V gene has CDR1 LNHNV and CDR2 YYDKDF (reference sequence). CDR3 amino acids: CATSRGGTSGITDTQYF. CDR3 nucleotides: TGTGCCACCAGCAGGGGCGGGACTAGCGGAATCACAGATACGCAGTATTTT.